These 20 T cell receptor beta chains were all obtained from the same sample, sequenced in a study of immune characteristics of hereditary and idiopathic chronic pancreatitis. Sequencing was performed with immunoSEQ multiplex PCR; in TCRdb, only in-frame clones are kept and a portion is missing. The table has some 1,800 clones, 65% to 75% seen once. Total pancreatectomy with islet autotransplantation was the source of the chronic pancreatitis pancreas tissue. Sequences were obtained from pancreas tissue with hereditary chronic pancreatitis. All receptors come from a human donor with chronic pancreatitis.

The chain joins TRBV28 to TRBJ1-5, with 8 nucleotides matching TRBD1. Germline values: CDR1 MDHEN, CDR2 SYDVKM. Trimming removed 2 bases from V and 3 bases from J; junction bases left unmatched: 3. The CDR3 runs 15 residues. CDR3 DNA sequence: TGTGCCAGCAGTTTAGGACAGGGTAACAATCAGCCCCAGCATTTT. Translated, it gives CASSLGQGNNQPQHF.

The chain combines TRBV29-1 with TRBJ2-3; D is unclear. CDR1 SQVTM and CDR2 ANQGSEA come from the germline V gene. V was trimmed by 7 bases and J by 2 bases, leaving 10 bases between them. The CDR3 has 12 amino acids. The CDR3 protein is CSAAGSTDTQYF. CDR3 coding DNA: TGCAGCGCCGCCGGATCCACAGATACGCAGTATTTT.

The J gene is TRBJ2-3, the V gene TRBV2; 13 bases align to TRBD2. Germline CDR1 and CDR2: SNHLY and FYNNEI. The CDR3 has 17 residues. The CDR3 here is CATMLPGLAGNKDTQYF. The DNA for the CDR3 is TGTGCTACCATGCTTCCGGGACTAGCGGGAAACAAGGATACGCAGTATTTT.

The CDR3 DNA sequence: TGTGCCAGCAGTGACGGGCAGCGGGAGAACACCGGGGAGCTGTTTTTT. The encoded protein is CASSDGQRENTGELFF. The gene calls are TRBV6-4 and TRBJ2-2, with 7 bases that match TRBD2. The CDR3 covers 16 residues. The ends lost 2 bases at V and 1 base at J; junction bases unmatched: 4. Germline V lookup: CDR1 MRHNA, CDR2 SNTAGT.

As to this clone: One junction end does not reproduce the germline sequence, and a read error may be involved. The chain has TRBV11-1 and TRBJ1-1; tentative D call: TRBD1 (5 bases). The CDR3 is 14 residues long. The V gene's germline CDR1 is SGHAT and CDR2 FQDESV (reference sequence). In DNA form, the CDR3 reads TGTGCCAGCAGCCTAGCAGGGTTGGGCACTGAAGCTTTCTTT. Translating gives CASSLAGLGTEAFF.

This chain joins TRBV2 and TRBJ2-6; maybe TRBD2 (6 bases). Trimming removed 4 bases from V and 4 bases from J, with 11 bases in between. CDR3 length equals 15 residues. The germline V gene has CDR1 SNHLY and CDR2 FYNNEI. CDR3 bases: TGTGCCAGCAGTGCTGCGGGAATAGGGGCCAACGTCCTGACTTTC. It is translated as CASSAAGIGANVLTF.

CDR3 DNA sequence: TGTGCCAGCAGCCAAGAGGTCCGGGACAGGGGGCTATCCGAGACCCAGTACTTC. This encodes CASSQEVRDRGLSETQYF. J is TRBJ2-5 and V is TRBV3-1 (or the pseudogene TRBV3-2), with 12 nucleotides matching TRBD1. Losses at the gene ends were 0 bases for V and 5 bases for J; bases not matched to a gene: 10. From germline, CDR1 is LGHDT and CDR2 YNNKEL (reference sequence). CDR3 size: 18 residues.

This clone has more than one count but fewer than ten. The chain has TRBV6-1 and TRBJ2-3; D not resolved. From germline, CDR1 is MNHNS and CDR2 SASEGT. Trimming left V 3 bases short and J 1 base short, with 8 bases between. This CDR3 has 14 residues. CDR3 in DNA: TGTGCCAGCAGTGATTTAAGCGGCACAGATACGCAGTATTTT. Residues: CASSDLSGTDTQYF.

V is TRBV3-1 (or the pseudogene TRBV3-2) and J is TRBJ2-3; D may be TRBD2 (5 bases). The CDR3 loop spans 17 amino acids. The germline V and J ends were trimmed by 1 base and 5 bases, with 19 bases remaining between them. CDR1 and CDR2 (germline): LGHDT, YNNKEL (reference sequence). The CDR3 reads CASSQGQREWELDTQYF. CDR3 DNA: TGTGCCAGCAGCCAAGGGCAGAGGGAGTGGGAGTTAGATACGCAGTATTTT.

The chain combines TRBV4-1 with TRBJ1-6; D might be TRBD1 (5 bases). The CDR3 runs 17 residues. V lost 0 bases to trimming and J lost 8 bases, with 17 bases between them. Per germline, CDR1 MGHRA and CDR2 YSYEKL. The CDR3 DNA reads as TGCGCCAGCAGCCAAGACCAGTGGGGGGGGAGGGATTCACCCCTCCACTTT. This gives the protein CASSQDQWGGRDSPLHF.

The rearrangement joins TRBV7-6 to TRBJ2-1; 10 nucleotides agree with TRBD2. CDR1 and CDR2 from the germline V gene are SGHVS and FNYEAQ. The CDR3 totals 12 residues. With V trimmed by 10 bases and J by 6 bases, 3 bases remained unmatched. CDR3 DNA: TGTGCCATCCGGACTAGCGGCAATGAGCAGTTCTTC. Translation gives CAIRTSGNEQFF.

V and J are TRBV2 and TRBJ1-4; D gene uncertain. V shed 4 bases and J shed 4 bases, with 13 bases lying between them. Germline CDR1 is SNHLY and CDR2 is FYNNEI. The CDR3 totals 15 residues. The CDR3 region has the DNA TGTGCCAGCAGTGCCGGAGTGGGATTTAATGAAAAACTGTTTTTT. Its translation is CASSAGVGFNEKLFF.

V and J are TRBV7-2 and TRBJ2-5, with 8 nucleotides matching TRBD1. J lost 3 bases, V lost 5 bases, and 11 bases had no gene match. Germline V gives CDR1 SGHTA, CDR2 FQGNSA. The CDR3 sequence is 16 residues long. CDR3 amino acids: CASSLPGDRRKETQYF. In DNA form, the CDR3 reads TGTGCCAGCAGCCTACCCGGGGACAGGCGTAAAGAGACCCAGTACTTC.

The chain combines TRBV5-1 with TRBJ2-3; 8 bases are shared with TRBD2. Trimming at V came to 4 bases and at J to 1 base, leaving 2 bases not matched to a gene. The germline gives CDR1 SGHRS, CDR2 YFSETQ. The CDR3 runs 14 residues. The CDR3, as DNA: TGCGCCAGCAGCCCACTAGCGGGCACAGATACGCAGTATTTT. It specifies CASSPLAGTDTQYF. The variable domain in full, with the rest retrieved from reference TRBV5-1 and TRBJ2-3, is KAGVTQTPRYLIKTRGQQVTLSCSPISGHRSVSWYQQTPGQGLQFLFEYFSETQRNKGNFPGRFSGRQFSNSRSEMNVSTLELGDSALYLCASSPLAGTDTQYFGPGTRLTVL.

The V call is TRBV9, the J call TRBJ2-5, with TRBD1 matching 10 bases. V was clipped by 2 bases and J by 1 base; unmatched bases: 8. Germline V gene sequence: CDR1 SGDLS, CDR2 YYNGEE. The CDR3 length is 17 residues. The CDR3 sequence is CASSVDPGTGVQETQYF. The CDR3 DNA is TGTGCCAGCAGCGTGGACCCCGGGACAGGGGTCCAAGAGACCCAGTACTTC.

The V and J genes are TRBV28 and TRBJ1-1; 7 bases map to TRBD1. Per the germline V gene, CDR1 is MDHEN and CDR2 is SYDVKM. V gave up 6 bases and J gave up 0 bases; unmatched junction bases: 4. This CDR3 is 14 amino acids long. Here the CDR3 reads CASSTGALNTEAFF. Here the CDR3 DNA reads TGTGCCAGCAGCACAGGGGCTTTGAACACTGAAGCTTTCTTT.

The chain uses TRBV13 and TRBJ2-5; 8 bases are a match to TRBD2. The CDR3 loop spans 16 amino acids. V shed 4 bases and J 3 bases; nucleotides not matched to a gene: 10. CDR1 and CDR2 from the germline V gene are PRHDT and FYEKMQ (reference sequence). CDR3 bases: TGTGCCAGCAGCTCCGCCCTTCTAGCGGGTAAAGAGACCCAGTACTTC. Amino acids: CASSSALLAGKETQYF.

This clone was seen just once. The J gene is TRBJ2-1, the V gene TRBV6-5; 8 bases agree with TRBD2. The CDR3 consists of 13 residues. With V trimmed by 7 bases and J by 13 bases, 12 bases remained unmatched. Per germline, CDR1 MNHEY and CDR2 SVGAGI. The CDR3 region has the DNA TGTGCCAGCACTACGGTCGGGACTAGGACTCAGTTCTTC. Protein sequence: CASTTVGTRTQFF.

This clone is labeled large. The V and J genes are TRBV9 and TRBJ2-7; TRBD1 agrees at 9 bases. CDR3 length: 16 amino acids. V was pared by 0 bases and J by 6 bases, with 10 bases of the junction left unmatched. From germline, CDR1 is SGDLS and CDR2 YYNGEE. CDR3 region: CASSVDSGQGGREQYF. The CDR3 DNA follows: TGTGCCAGCAGCGTAGATTCGGGACAGGGAGGTCGCGAGCAGTACTTC.

The chain uses TRBV7-9 and TRBJ2-7; TRBD2 matches at 13 bases. This CDR3 is built from 18 residues. The trim removed 5 bases at V and 3 bases at J, leaving 13 bases unmatched. The V gene's germline CDR1 is SEHNR and CDR2 FQNEAQ (reference sequence). CDR3 sequence reads: CASSPGLAGASLNYEQYF. The CDR3 DNA is TGTGCCAGCAGCCCCGGACTAGCGGGAGCGTCCCTGAACTACGAGCAGTACTTC.